A selection of T cell receptor beta chains follows, all from one sample in a study of blood T cell repertoires in COVID-19. Repertoires were generated with immunoSEQ multiplex PCR, while TCRdb's copy carries only in-frame clones and drops some. The sample yields 260,000 or so clones, just over 85% seen once. The sequenced sample consisted of PBMCs or T cells enriched from blood (not recorded which). These receptors were collected from a young man who had recovered from COVID-19. Both conserved end residues are part of each CDR3. The order of the fields is V gene, J gene, clone size, D gene, CDR3 protein, CDR3 DNA. The D gene is left open where the match is weak. The listing skips clone size in some rows; elsewhere it reads once, few, many or a size class.

v_call: TRBV14
j_call: TRBJ1-4
clone_size: .
d_call: .
cdr3_aa: CASSQVNEGRANEKLFF
cdr3_nt: TGTGCCAGCAGCCAAGTCAATGAGGGTCGAGCTAATGAAAAACTGTTTTTT

v_call: TRBV27
j_call: TRBJ2-1
clone_size: .
d_call: .
cdr3_aa: CASSPGLETGNEQFF
cdr3_nt: TGTGCCAGCAGTCCAGGACTGGAGACGGGCAATGAGCAGTTCTTC

v_call: TRBV5-1
j_call: TRBJ2-3
clone_size: .
d_call: .
cdr3_aa: CASQVASTDTQYF
cdr3_nt: TGCGCCAGCCAGGTAGCGAGCACAGATACGCAGTATTTT

v_call: TRBV5-8
j_call: TRBJ1-3
clone_size: .
d_call: .
cdr3_aa: CASSFQGSSGNTIYF
cdr3_nt: TGTGCCAGCAGCTTCCAGGGATCGTCTGGAAACACCATATATTTT

v_call: TRBV28
j_call: TRBJ1-1
clone_size: .
d_call: .
cdr3_aa: CASSSTQEVPTEAFF
cdr3_nt: TGTGCCAGCAGTAGCACTCAGGAGGTCCCAACTGAAGCTTTCTTT

v_call: TRBV30
j_call: TRBJ1-2
clone_size: .
d_call: TRBD1
cdr3_aa: CAWDGQGVGYTF
cdr3_nt: TGTGCCTGGGACGGACAGGGCGTTGGCTACACCTTC

v_call: TRBV6-1
j_call: TRBJ2-1
clone_size: .
d_call: .
cdr3_aa: CASSEAGEYYNEQFF
cdr3_nt: TGTGCCAGCAGTGAAGCTGGGGAGTACTACAATGAGCAGTTCTTC

v_call: TRBV7-6
j_call: TRBJ1-3
clone_size: .
d_call: .
cdr3_aa: CASSSIERNTIYF
cdr3_nt: TGTGCCAGCAGCTCCATAGAAAGAAACACCATATATTTT

v_call: TRBV25-1
j_call: TRBJ2-1
clone_size: .
d_call: TRBD1
cdr3_aa: CASSVTGYYNEQFF
cdr3_nt: TGTGCCAGCAGTGTGACAGGGTACTACAATGAGCAGTTCTTC

v_call: TRBV5-1
j_call: TRBJ2-5
clone_size: .
d_call: TRBD1
cdr3_aa: CASSEKGQSQETQYF
cdr3_nt: TGCGCCAGCAGCGAGAAGGGACAGTCCCAAGAGACCCAGTACTTC

v_call: TRBV5-4
j_call: TRBJ1-2
clone_size: .
d_call: TRBD1
cdr3_aa: CASSPSLAGGDGYTF
cdr3_nt: TGTGCCAGCAGCCCCAGCCTGGCAGGGGGAGACGGCTACACCTTC

v_call: TRBV5-8
j_call: TRBJ1-4
clone_size: .
d_call: TRBD1
cdr3_aa: CASSMKGQGGEKLFF
cdr3_nt: TGTGCCAGCAGCATGAAGGGACAGGGGGGCGAAAAACTGTTTTTT

v_call: TRBV2
j_call: TRBJ1-5
clone_size: .
d_call: TRBD1
cdr3_aa: CASRGTGDYQPQHF
cdr3_nt: TGTGCCAGCAGAGGGACAGGGGATTATCAGCCCCAGCATTTT

v_call: TRBV4-2
j_call: TRBJ1-2
clone_size: .
d_call: TRBD1
cdr3_aa: CASSQDRSTGHYGYTF
cdr3_nt: TGTGCCAGCAGCCAAGATCGGTCGACAGGGCACTATGGCTACACCTTC

v_call: TRBV5-8
j_call: TRBJ1-5
clone_size: .
d_call: .
cdr3_aa: CASSRDSNQPQHF
cdr3_nt: TGTGCCAGCAGCCGGGATAGCAATCAGCCCCAGCATTTT

v_call: TRBV4-1
j_call: TRBJ1-1
clone_size: .
d_call: .
cdr3_aa: CASSQVVGQRMNTEAFF
cdr3_nt: TGCGCCAGCAGCCAAGTTGTCGGACAGCGGATGAACACTGAAGCTTTCTTT

v_call: TRBV5-1
j_call: TRBJ2-5
clone_size: .
d_call: TRBD2
cdr3_aa: CASSSWTSGGLGEQYF
cdr3_nt: TGCGCCAGCAGCAGTTGGACTAGCGGGGGCCTGGGGGAGCAGTACTTC

v_call: TRBV5-5
j_call: TRBJ1-6
clone_size: .
d_call: .
cdr3_aa: CASSLARAYSPLHF
cdr3_nt: TGTGCCAGCAGCTTGGCCAGGGCGTACTCACCCCTCCACTTT

v_call: TRBV4-2
j_call: TRBJ2-7
clone_size: .
d_call: TRBD2
cdr3_aa: CASSQGLAGAEGPYEQYF
cdr3_nt: TGTGCCAGCAGCCAAGGCCTAGCGGGAGCCGAAGGGCCTTACGAGCAGTACTTC

v_call: TRBV25-1
j_call: TRBJ2-2
clone_size: once
d_call: .
cdr3_aa: CASSEFISSGELFF
cdr3_nt: TGTGCCAGCAGTGAATTTATTAGTTCCGGGGAGCTGTTTTTT

v_call: TRBV5-1
j_call: TRBJ2-5
clone_size: .
d_call: .
cdr3_aa: CASSRGAPETQYF
cdr3_nt: TGCGCCAGCAGCCGAGGAGCGCCAGAGACCCAGTACTTC

v_call: TRBV7-9
j_call: TRBJ2-1
clone_size: .
d_call: .
cdr3_aa: CASSSNNEQFF
cdr3_nt: TGTGCCAGCAGCTCTAACAATGAGCAGTTCTTC

v_call: TRBV10-2
j_call: TRBJ1-5
clone_size: .
d_call: TRBD1
cdr3_aa: CASRTGVDNQPQHF
cdr3_nt: TGCGCCAGCAGGACAGGGGTGGACAATCAGCCCCAGCATTTT

v_call: TRBV28
j_call: TRBJ2-1
clone_size: .
d_call: TRBD1
cdr3_aa: CASSTPGTGGDEQFF
cdr3_nt: TGTGCCAGCAGTACCCCCGGGACAGGGGGCGATGAGCAGTTCTTC

v_call: TRBV11-3
j_call: TRBJ2-1
clone_size: .
d_call: .
cdr3_aa: CASSLGRTEHYNEQFF
cdr3_nt: TGTGCCAGCAGCTTAGGCAGGACAGAGCATTACAATGAGCAGTTCTTC

v_call: TRBV12-3/TRBV12-4
j_call: TRBJ2-7
clone_size: .
d_call: TRBD1
cdr3_aa: CASSAGQGYEQYF
cdr3_nt: TGTGCCAGCAGCGCGGGACAGGGCTACGAGCAGTACTTC

v_call: TRBV18
j_call: TRBJ1-2
clone_size: .
d_call: TRBD1
cdr3_aa: CASSPAQTTGGLNYGYTF
cdr3_nt: TGTGCCAGCTCACCCGCTCAAACCACAGGGGGCCTTAACTATGGCTACACCTTC

v_call: TRBV28
j_call: TRBJ2-1
clone_size: .
d_call: .
cdr3_aa: CASTPSGSYNEQFF
cdr3_nt: TGTGCCAGCACCCCTTCTGGCAGCTACAATGAGCAGTTCTTC

v_call: TRBV3-1/TRBV3-2
j_call: TRBJ2-7
clone_size: .
d_call: .
cdr3_aa: CASSQGGESYEQYF
cdr3_nt: TGTGCCAGCAGCCAAGGTGGAGAATCCTACGAGCAGTACTTC

v_call: TRBV11-1
j_call: TRBJ2-1
clone_size: .
d_call: TRBD1
cdr3_aa: CASSIRQGARNEQFF
cdr3_nt: TGTGCCAGCAGCATTCGACAGGGGGCTCGGAATGAGCAGTTCTTC

v_call: TRBV19
j_call: TRBJ1-5
clone_size: .
d_call: TRBD1
cdr3_aa: CASNPTGEGNQPQHF
cdr3_nt: TGTGCCAGTAACCCGACAGGGGAAGGCAATCAGCCCCAGCATTTT

v_call: TRBV7-9
j_call: TRBJ2-6
clone_size: .
d_call: .
cdr3_aa: CASSQQGSGANVLTF
cdr3_nt: TGTGCCAGCAGCCAACAGGGCTCTGGGGCCAACGTCCTGACTTTC

v_call: TRBV7-2
j_call: TRBJ2-3
clone_size: .
d_call: TRBD2
cdr3_aa: CASSQGLAYGTDTQYF
cdr3_nt: TGTGCCAGCAGCCAGGGACTAGCGTACGGCACAGATACGCAGTATTTT

v_call: TRBV3-1/TRBV3-2
j_call: TRBJ1-4
clone_size: .
d_call: .
cdr3_aa: CASGRLEEKLFF
cdr3_nt: TGTGCCAGCGGCCGGTTAGAAGAAAAACTGTTTTTT

v_call: TRBV15
j_call: TRBJ2-2
clone_size: .
d_call: TRBD2
cdr3_aa: CATSRREFGTGELFF
cdr3_nt: TGTGCCACCAGCAGGCGGGAGTTTGGGACCGGGGAGCTGTTTTTT

v_call: TRBV18
j_call: TRBJ1-4
clone_size: .
d_call: TRBD1
cdr3_aa: CASSRTRDRDKLFF
cdr3_nt: TGTGCCAGCTCCCGAACCCGGGACAGGGATAAACTGTTTTTT

v_call: TRBV6-1
j_call: TRBJ1-5
clone_size: .
d_call: TRBD1
cdr3_aa: CASSELRWTGGSTGNQPQHF
cdr3_nt: TGTGCCAGCAGTGAGCTTCGTTGGACAGGGGGCAGTACGGGCAATCAGCCCCAGCATTTT